The entry that follows covers one TCR beta chain sequence. The data derive from a study of blood T cell repertoires in COVID-19. The wider study: Collection of acute and convalescent COVID-19 samples took place in the United States, Italy and Spain. PBMCs, B-cell-depleted T cells, or T cells were the source of the cDNA or gDNA that made up the material.

In the authors' workflow: Estimation of nucleated cell counts was performed using reference gene primer amplification. Profiled with immunoSEQ multiplex PCR; TCRdb holds only in-frame clones, not every one. The DNA gave D and trimming, while V, J and clone size come from that table. The sample lists some 43,000 clones; about four fifths were seen once. Germline V gene lookup returns CDR1 LGHNT and CDR2 FRNRAP. This CDR3 comprises 14 residues. V shed 0 bases and J shed 4 bases, with 9 bases lying between them. The chain employs TRBV12-5 and TRBJ1-2; D is unclear. The TCR comes from a woman aged 60-70 years with acute or convalescent COVID-19. The sample taken for sequencing was peripheral blood. CDR3 region: CASGLVGSIYGYTF. As DNA, the CDR3 is TGTGCTAGTGGTTTGGTCGGTTCGATCTATGGCTACACCTTC. The full variable domain, its missing parts supplied by reference TRBV12-5 and TRBJ1-2, is DARVTQTPRHKVTEMGQEVTMRCQPILGHNTVFWYRQTMMQGLELLAYFRNRAPLDDSGMPKDRFSAEMPDATLATLKIQPSEPRDSAVYFCASGLVGSIYGYTFGSGTRLTVV.